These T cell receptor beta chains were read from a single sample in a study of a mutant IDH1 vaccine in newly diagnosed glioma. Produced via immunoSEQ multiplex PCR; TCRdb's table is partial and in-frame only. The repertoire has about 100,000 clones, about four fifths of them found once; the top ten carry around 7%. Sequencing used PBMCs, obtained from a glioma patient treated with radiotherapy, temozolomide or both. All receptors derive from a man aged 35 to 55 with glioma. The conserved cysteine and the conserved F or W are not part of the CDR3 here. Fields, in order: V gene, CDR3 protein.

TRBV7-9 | ASSQMGQGNYEQY
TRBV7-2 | ASSLLPTGTYEQY
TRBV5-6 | ASSFWVTGELF
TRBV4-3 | ASSQGPGTLEDGYT
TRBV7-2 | ASSLDASGRSNEQY
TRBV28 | ASSLVGSEAF
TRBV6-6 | ASSYLGTEAF
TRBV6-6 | ASSYSGGHGYT
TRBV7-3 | ASSLASGSKDNEQF
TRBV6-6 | ASSYTATGEDGYT
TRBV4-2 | ASSQEGAGAKNIQY
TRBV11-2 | ASSLTQGAPRETQY
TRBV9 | ASSVGQGGNEKLF
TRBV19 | ASSPISGTSGGSTGELF
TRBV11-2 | ASSLDRWGEKLF
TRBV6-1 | ASRVQGKPEAF
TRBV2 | ASTHGGGGGSYEQY
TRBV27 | ASSPGLAGHNEQF
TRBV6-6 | ASSYVTSGNEQF
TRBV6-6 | ASSYSRGGGYT
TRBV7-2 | ASASHEQF
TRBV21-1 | ASSKGTRDRVRTEAF
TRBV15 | ATSWGQGSPETQY
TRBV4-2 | ASSQVRGNTEAF
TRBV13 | ASSSYVAKNIQY
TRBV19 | ASSNEDRGNQPQH
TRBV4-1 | ASSHLGQGYEQY
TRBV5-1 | ASSSLGGEVDEQY
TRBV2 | ASSEGGTDYGYT